This TCR beta chain was found in a study of blood T cell repertoires in COVID-19. Overall study: Specimens from acute and convalescent COVID-19 originated in the United States, Italy and Spain. In each case, the material was cDNA or gDNA derived from T cells, B-cell-depleted T cells, or PBMCs.

The CDR3 spans 14 residues. Germline CDR1 and CDR2: GTSNPN and SVGIG (reference sequence). V was clipped by 4 bases and J by 4 bases; unmatched bases: 7. The authors' processing: Estimation of nucleated cell counts was performed using reference gene primer amplification. TCRdb's table, derived via immunoSEQ multiplex PCR, lists solely in-frame clones and lacks some. That table furnishes V, J and clone size, whereas the DNA furnished D and trimming. The sample holds about 61,000 clones, roughly 87% seen once. The chain links TRBV30 to TRBJ1-5; TRBD1 matches at 7 bases. The specimen was peripheral blood. The receptor comes from an elderly man in a cohort sampled during active COVID-19. The CDR3 loop is CAWNRQGRNQPQHF. For the CDR3, the DNA is TGTGCCTGGAACAGACAGGGAAGAAATCAGCCCCAGCATTTT.